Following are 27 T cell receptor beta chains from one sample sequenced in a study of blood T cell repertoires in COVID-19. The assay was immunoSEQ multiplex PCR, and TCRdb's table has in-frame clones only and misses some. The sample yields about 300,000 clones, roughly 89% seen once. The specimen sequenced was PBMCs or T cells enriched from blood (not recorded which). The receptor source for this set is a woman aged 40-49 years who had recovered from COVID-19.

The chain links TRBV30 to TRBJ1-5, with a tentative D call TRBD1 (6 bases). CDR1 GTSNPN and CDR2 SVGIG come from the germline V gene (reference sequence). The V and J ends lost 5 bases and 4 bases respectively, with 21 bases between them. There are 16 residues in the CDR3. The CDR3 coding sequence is TGTGCCTGGGACAAAGGGGGGGCAGACACAAATCAGCCCCAGCATTTT. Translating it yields CAWDKGGADTNQPQHF.

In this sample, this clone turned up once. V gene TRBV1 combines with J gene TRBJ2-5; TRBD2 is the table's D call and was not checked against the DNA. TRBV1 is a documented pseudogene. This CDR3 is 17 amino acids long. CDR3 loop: CTSSQDSNGRAQETQYF. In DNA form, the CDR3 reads TGCACCAGCAGCCAAGATTCTAACGGGAGAGCCCAAGAGACCCAGTACTTC.

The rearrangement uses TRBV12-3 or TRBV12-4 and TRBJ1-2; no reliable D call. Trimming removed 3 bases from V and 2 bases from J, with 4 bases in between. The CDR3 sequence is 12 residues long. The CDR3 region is CASSFGNYGYTF. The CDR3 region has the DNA TGTGCCAGCAGTTTTGGCAACTATGGCTACACCTTC.

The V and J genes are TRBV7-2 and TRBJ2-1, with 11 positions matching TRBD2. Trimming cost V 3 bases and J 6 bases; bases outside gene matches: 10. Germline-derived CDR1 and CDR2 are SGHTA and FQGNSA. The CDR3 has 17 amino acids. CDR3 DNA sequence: TGTGCCAGCAGCTTGGGGAACCTAGCGGGAGGTCTCAATGAGCAGTTCTTC. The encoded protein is CASSLGNLAGGLNEQFF.

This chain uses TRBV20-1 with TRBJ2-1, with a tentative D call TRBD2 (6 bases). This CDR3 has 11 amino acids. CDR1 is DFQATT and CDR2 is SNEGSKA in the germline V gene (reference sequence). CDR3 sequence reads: CRIREYNEQFF. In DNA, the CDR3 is TGCAGAATCCGGGAGTACAATGAGCAGTTCTTC.

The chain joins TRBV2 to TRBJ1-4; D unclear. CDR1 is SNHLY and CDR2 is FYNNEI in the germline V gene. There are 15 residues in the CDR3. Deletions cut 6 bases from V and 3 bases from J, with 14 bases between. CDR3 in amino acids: CASSNQRLPNEKLFF. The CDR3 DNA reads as TGTGCCAGCAGCAACCAGCGACTGCCTAATGAAAAACTGTTTTTT. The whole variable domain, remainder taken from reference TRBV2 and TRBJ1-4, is EPEVTQTPSHQVTQMGQEVILRCVPISNHLYFYWYRQILGQKVEFLVSFYNNEISEKSEIFDDQFSVERPDGSNFTLKIRSTKLEDSAMYFCASSNQRLPNEKLFFGSGTQLSVL.

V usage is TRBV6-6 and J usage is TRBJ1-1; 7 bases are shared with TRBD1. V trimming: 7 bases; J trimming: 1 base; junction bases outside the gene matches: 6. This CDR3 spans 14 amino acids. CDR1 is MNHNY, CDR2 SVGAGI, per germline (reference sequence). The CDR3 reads CASNEGQQNTEAFF. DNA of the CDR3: TGTGCCAGCAATGAGGGACAGCAGAACACTGAAGCTTTCTTT.

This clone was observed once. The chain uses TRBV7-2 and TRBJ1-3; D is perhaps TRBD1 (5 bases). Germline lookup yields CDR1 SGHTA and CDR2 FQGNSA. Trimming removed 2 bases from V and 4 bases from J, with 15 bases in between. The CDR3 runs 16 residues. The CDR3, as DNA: TGTGCCAGCAGCTTATATGGAGGGACGGAAGGAAACACCATATATTTT. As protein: CASSLYGGTEGNTIYF.

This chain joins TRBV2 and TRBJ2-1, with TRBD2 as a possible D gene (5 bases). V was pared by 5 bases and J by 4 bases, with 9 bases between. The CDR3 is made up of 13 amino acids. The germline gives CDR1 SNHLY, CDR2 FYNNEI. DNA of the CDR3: TGTGCCAGCAGTCGACTAACATACAATGAGCAGTTCTTC. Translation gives CASSRLTYNEQFF.

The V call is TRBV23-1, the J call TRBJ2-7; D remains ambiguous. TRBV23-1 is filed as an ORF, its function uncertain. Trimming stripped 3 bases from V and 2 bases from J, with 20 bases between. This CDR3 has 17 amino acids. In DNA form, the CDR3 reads TGCGCCAGCAGTCATAGTAAATTCCGGAGTCTAACCTACGAGCAGTACTTC. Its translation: CASSHSKFRSLTYEQYF.

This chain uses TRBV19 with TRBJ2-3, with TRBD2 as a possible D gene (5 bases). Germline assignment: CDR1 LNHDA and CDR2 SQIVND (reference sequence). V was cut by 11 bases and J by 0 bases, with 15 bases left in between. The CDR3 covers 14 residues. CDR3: CASRRVISTDTQYF. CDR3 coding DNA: TGTGCCTCTCGGCGGGTCATTAGCACAGATACGCAGTATTTT.

CDR3 nucleotides: TGTGCCAGCAGTCTCGGGACAGAGATCTACGAGCAGTACTTC. This sequence encodes CASSLGTEIYEQYF. V gene TRBV2 combines with J gene TRBJ2-7; 7 bases match TRBD1. The germline V gene has CDR1 SNHLY and CDR2 FYNNEI. The CDR3 runs to 14 residues. V shed 5 bases, J shed 3 bases, and the junction held 7 bases outside the gene matches. Full variable domain (rest looked up from reference TRBV2 and TRBJ2-7): EPEVTQTPSHQVTQMGQEVILRCVPISNHLYFYWYRQILGQKVEFLVSFYNNEISEKSEIFDDQFSVERPDGSNFTLKIRSTKLEDSAMYFCASSLGTEIYEQYFGPGTRLTVT.

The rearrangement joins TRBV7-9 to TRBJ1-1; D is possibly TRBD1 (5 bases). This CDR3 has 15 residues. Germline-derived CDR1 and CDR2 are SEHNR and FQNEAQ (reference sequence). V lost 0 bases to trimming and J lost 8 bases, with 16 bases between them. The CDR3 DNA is TGTGCCAGCAGCTTAGCGGGGGGACGGGGACTCGAAGCTTTCTTT. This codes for CASSLAGGRGLEAFF. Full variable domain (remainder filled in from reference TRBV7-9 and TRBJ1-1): DTGVSQNPRHKITKRGQNVTFRCDPISEHNRLYWYRQTLGQGPEFLTYFQNEAQLEKSRLLSDRFSAERPKGSFSTLEIQRTEQGDSAMYLCASSLAGGRGLEAFFGQGTRLTVV.

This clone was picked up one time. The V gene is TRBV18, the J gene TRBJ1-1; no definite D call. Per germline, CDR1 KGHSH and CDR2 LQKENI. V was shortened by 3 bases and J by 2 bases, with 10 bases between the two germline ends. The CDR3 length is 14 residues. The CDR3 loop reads CASSPRGSNTEAFF. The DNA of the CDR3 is TGTGCCAGCTCACCCCGTGGGAGTAACACTGAAGCTTTCTTT.

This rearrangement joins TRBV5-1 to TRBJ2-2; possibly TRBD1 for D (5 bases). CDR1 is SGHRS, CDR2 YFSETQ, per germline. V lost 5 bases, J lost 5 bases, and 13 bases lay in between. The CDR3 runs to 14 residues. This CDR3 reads CASRVRGGTGELFF. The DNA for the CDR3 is TGCGCCAGCAGAGTAAGGGGCGGTACCGGGGAGCTGTTTTTT.

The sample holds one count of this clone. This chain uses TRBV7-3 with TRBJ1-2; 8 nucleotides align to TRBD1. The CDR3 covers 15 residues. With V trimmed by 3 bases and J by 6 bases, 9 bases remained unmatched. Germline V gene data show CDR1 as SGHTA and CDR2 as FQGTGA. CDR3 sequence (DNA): TGTGCCAGCAGCTTTGGAGGACAGGGAGGAAATGGCTACACCTTC. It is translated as CASSFGGQGGNGYTF.

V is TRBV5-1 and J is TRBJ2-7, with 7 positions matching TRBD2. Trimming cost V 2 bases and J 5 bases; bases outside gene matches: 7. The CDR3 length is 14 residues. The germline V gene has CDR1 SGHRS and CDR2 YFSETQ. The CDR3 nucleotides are TGCGCCAGCAGCTTCACGGCGGGAGTACACGAGCAGTACTTC. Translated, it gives CASSFTAGVHEQYF.

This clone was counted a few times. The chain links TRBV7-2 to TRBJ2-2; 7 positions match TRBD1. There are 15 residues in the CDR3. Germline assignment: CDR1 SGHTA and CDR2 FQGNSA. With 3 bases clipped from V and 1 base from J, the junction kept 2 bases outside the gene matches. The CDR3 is CASSFRQGNTGELFF. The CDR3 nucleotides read TGTGCCAGCAGCTTCCGACAGGGGAACACCGGGGAGCTGTTTTTT.

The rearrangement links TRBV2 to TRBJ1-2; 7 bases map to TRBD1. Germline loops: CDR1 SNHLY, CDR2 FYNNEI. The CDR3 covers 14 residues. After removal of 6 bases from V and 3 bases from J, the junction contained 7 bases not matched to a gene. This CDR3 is CASRTTGHDYGYTF. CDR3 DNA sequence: TGTGCCAGCAGAACGACAGGGCATGACTATGGCTACACCTTC.

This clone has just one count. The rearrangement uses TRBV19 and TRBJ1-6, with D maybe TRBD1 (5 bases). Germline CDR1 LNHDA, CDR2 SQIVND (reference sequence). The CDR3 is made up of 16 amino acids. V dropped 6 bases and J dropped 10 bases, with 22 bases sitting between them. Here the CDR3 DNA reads TGTGCCAGTAGCCCTCGCGGGGCCAGGGACGGATCACCCCTCCACTTT. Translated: CASSPRGARDGSPLHF.

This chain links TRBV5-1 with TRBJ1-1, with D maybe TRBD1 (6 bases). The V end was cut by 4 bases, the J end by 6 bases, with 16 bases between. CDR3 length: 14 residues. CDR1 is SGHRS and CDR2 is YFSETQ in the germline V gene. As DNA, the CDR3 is TGCGCCAGCAGCGCTGGACAGTTGGGCGCTGAAGCTTTCTTT. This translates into CASSAGQLGAEAFF. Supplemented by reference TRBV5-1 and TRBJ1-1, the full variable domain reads KAGVTQTPRYLIKTRGQQVTLSCSPISGHRSVSWYQQTPGQGLQFLFEYFSETQRNKGNFPGRFSGRQFSNSRSEMNVSTLELGDSALYLCASSAGQLGAEAFFGQGTRLTVV.

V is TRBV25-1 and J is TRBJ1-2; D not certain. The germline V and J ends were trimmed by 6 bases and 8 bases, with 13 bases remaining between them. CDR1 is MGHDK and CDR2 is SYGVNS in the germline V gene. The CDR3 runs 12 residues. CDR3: CASRGSLEGYTF. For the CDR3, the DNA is TGTGCCAGCAGGGGTTCATTGGAGGGCTACACCTTC.

In DNA form, the CDR3 reads TGTGCCAGCAGTTTATTAGGACAGTTTAGCAATCAGCCCCAGCATTTT. It codes for CASSLLGQFSNQPQHF. This chain joins TRBV27 and TRBJ1-5; TRBD1 is a possible D gene (6 bases). Trimming shortened V by 1 base and J by 0 bases, and 10 bases separated the two germline ends. The CDR3 loop spans 16 amino acids. Germline-derived CDR1 and CDR2 are MNHEY and SMNVEV (reference sequence).

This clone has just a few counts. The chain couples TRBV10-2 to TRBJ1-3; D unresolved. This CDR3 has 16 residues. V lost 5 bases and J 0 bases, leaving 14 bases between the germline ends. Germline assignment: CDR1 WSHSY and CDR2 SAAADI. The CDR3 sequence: CASSRGSTYSGNTIYF. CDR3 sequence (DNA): TGCGCCAGCAGTCGCGGGTCGACCTACTCTGGAAACACCATATATTTT.

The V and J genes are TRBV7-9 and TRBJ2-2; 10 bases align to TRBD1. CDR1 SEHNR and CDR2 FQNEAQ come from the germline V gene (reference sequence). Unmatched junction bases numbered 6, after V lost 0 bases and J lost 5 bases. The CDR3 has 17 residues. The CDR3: CASSLAGQGVWTGELFF. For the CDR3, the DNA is TGTGCCAGCAGCTTAGCTGGACAGGGGGTGTGGACCGGGGAGCTGTTTTTT.

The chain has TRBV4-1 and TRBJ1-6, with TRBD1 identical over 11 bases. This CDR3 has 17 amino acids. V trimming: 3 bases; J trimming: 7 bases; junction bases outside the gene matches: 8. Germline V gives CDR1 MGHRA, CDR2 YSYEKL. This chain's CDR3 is CASSQTGQGAGNSPLHF. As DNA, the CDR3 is TGCGCCAGCAGCCAGACCGGACAGGGGGCAGGCAATTCACCCCTCCACTTT.

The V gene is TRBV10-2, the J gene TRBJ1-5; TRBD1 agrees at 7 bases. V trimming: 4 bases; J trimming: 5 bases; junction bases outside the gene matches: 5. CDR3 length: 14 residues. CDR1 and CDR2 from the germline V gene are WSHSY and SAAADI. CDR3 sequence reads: CASSATGVYQPQHF. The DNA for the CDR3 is TGCGCCAGCAGTGCAACAGGGGTATATCAGCCCCAGCATTTT.